This entry features one T cell receptor (beta chain) sequence. This sample is part of a study of blood T cell repertoires in COVID-19. Looking at the study overall: The United States, Italy and Spain were the sources of the acute and convalescent COVID-19 samples. The analysed material was cDNA or gDNA that came from T cells, B-cell-depleted T cells, or PBMCs.

Source study methods: Counts of nucleated cells, estimated from reference gene primer amplification, were obtained. TCRdb's copy holds only in-frame clones and misses some; the assay was immunoSEQ multiplex PCR. The V and J calls and clone size were taken over from that table, and D and trimming were inferred from the DNA. Among about 120,000 clones listed, 88% were seen once. V was pared by 5 bases and J by 0 bases, with 3 bases between. Germline assignment: CDR1 SEHNR and CDR2 FQNEAQ (reference sequence). The CDR3 is made up of 12 amino acids. V and J are TRBV7-9 and TRBJ2-3; no firm D call. The receptor's source is a woman between 45 and 60 years old with acute or convalescent COVID-19. The sequencing sample was made of peripheral blood. The CDR3 coding sequence is TGTGCCAGCAGCCCGAGCACAGATACGCAGTATTTT. Protein: CASSPSTDTQYF. Full variable domain (missing parts from reference TRBV7-9 and TRBJ2-3): DTGVSQNPRHKITKRGQNVTFRCDPISEHNRLYWYRQTLGQGPEFLTYFQNEAQLEKSRLLSDRFSAERPKGSFSTLEIQRTEQGDSAMYLCASSPSTDTQYFGPGTRLTVL.